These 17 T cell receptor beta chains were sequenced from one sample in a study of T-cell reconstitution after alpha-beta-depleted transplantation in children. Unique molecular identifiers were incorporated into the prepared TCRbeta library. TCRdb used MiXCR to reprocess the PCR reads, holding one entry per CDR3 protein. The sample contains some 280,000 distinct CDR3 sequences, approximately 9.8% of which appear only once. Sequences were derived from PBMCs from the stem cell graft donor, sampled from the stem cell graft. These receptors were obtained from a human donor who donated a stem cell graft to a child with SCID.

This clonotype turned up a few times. The DNA of the CDR3 is TGCGCCAGCAGCTTGGAAGCGGGGGGCTACGAGCAGTACTTC. Protein product: CASSLEAGGYEQYF. V usage is TRBV5-1 and J usage is TRBJ2-7; 9 positions match TRBD2. CDR1 and CDR2 from the germline V gene are SGHRS and YFSETQ. There are 14 residues in the CDR3. Germline trimming cut 0 bases from V and 3 bases from J; bases unmatched to any gene: 1.

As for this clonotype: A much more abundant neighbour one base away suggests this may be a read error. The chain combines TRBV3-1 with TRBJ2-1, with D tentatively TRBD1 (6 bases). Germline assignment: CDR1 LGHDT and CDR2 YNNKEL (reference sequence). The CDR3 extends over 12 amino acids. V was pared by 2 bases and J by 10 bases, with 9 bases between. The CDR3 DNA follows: TGTGCCAGCAGCCAAAATAGGGGGGAGCAGTTCTTC. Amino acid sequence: CASSQNRGEQFF.

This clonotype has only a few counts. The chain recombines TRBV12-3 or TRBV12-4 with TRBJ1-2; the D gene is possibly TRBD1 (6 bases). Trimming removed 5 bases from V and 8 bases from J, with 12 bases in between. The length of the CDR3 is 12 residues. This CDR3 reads CASSLTGFGYTF. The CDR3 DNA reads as TGTGCCAGCAGTCTAACAGGGTTCGGCTACACCTTC.

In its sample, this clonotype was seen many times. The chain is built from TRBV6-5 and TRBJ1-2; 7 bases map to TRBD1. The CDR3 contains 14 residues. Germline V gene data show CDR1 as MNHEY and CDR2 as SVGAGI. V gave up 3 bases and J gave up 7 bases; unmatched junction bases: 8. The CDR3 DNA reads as TGTGCCAGCAGTTATTCTGTCCAGGGGGGTGGCTACACCTTC. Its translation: CASSYSVQGGGYTF.

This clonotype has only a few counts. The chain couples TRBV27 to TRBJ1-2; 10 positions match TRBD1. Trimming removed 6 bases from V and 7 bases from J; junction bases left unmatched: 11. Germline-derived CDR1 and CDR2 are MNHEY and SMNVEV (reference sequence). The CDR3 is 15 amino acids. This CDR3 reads CASSSLRDRGLGYTF. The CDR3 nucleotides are TGTGCCAGCAGCTCACTCCGGGACAGGGGTCTTGGCTACACCTTC.

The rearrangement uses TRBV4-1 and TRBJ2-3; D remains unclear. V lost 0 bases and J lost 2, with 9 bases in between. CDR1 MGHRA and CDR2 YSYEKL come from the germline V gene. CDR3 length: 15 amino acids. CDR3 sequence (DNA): TGCGCCAGCAGCCAAGATTGGCTGTACACAGATACGCAGTATTTT. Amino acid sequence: CASSQDWLYTDTQYF.

The CDR3, as DNA: TGCGCCAGCAGCCTACACGAGACCCAGTACTTC. It codes for CASSLHETQYF. The V call is TRBV5-1, the J call TRBJ2-5; D gene ambiguous. The germline CDR1 and CDR2 sequences are SGHRS and YFSETQ. Between the trimmed V and J ends, which lost 4 bases and 5 bases, there was a span of 6 bases. The length of the CDR3 is 11 residues.

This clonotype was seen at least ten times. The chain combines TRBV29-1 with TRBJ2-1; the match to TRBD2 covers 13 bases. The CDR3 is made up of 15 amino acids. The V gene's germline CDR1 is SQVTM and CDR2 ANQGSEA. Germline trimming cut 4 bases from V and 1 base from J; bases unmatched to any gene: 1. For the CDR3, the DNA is TGCAGCGTTGCGGGACTAGCGGGATCCTACAATGAGCAGTTCTTC. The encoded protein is CSVAGLAGSYNEQFF.

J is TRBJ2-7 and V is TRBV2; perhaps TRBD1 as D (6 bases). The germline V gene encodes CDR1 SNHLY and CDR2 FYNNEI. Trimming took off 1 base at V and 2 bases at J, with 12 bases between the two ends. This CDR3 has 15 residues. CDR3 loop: CASSEGGGYAYEQYF. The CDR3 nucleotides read TGTGCCAGCAGTGAAGGAGGGGGATATGCCTACGAGCAGTACTTC.

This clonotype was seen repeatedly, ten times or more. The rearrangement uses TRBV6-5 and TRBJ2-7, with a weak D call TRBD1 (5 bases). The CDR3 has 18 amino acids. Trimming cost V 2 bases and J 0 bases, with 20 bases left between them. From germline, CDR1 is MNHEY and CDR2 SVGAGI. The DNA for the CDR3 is TGTGCCAGCAGTTACCGGGTTTCGCGGCAGGGTAACTCCTACGAGCAGTACTTC. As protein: CASSYRVSRQGNSYEQYF.

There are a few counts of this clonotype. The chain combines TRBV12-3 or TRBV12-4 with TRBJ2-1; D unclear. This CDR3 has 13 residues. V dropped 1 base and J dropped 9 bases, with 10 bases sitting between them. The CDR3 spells CASSLVMAAEQFF. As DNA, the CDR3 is TGTGCCAGCAGTTTAGTGATGGCGGCTGAGCAGTTCTTC.

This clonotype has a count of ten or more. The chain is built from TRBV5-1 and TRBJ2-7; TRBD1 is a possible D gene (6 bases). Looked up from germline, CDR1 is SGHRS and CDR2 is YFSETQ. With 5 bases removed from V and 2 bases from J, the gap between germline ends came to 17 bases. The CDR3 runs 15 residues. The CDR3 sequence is CASRGAAGKTYEQYF. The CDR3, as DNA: TGCGCCAGCAGGGGGGCGGCAGGGAAAACCTACGAGCAGTACTTC.

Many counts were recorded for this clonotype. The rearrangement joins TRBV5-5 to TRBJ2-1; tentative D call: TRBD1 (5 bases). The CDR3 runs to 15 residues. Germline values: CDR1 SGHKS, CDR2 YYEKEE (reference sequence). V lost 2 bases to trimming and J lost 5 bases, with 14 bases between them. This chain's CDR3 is CASSFRDGRDNEQFF. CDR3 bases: TGTGCCAGCAGCTTCAGGGATGGAAGGGACAATGAGCAGTTCTTC.

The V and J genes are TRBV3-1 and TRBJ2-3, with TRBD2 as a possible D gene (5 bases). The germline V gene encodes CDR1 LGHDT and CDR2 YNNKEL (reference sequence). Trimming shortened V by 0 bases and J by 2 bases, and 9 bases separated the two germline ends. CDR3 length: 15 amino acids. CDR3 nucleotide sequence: TGTGCCAGCAGCCAAGAACTAGTCGCCACAGATACGCAGTATTTT. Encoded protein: CASSQELVATDTQYF.

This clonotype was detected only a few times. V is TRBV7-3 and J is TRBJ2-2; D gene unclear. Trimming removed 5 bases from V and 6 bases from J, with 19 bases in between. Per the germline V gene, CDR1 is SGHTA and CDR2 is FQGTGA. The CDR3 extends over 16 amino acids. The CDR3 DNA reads TGTGCCAGCAGCCCCTTTCCCGTTGAAGGAGCCGGGGAGCTGTTTTTT. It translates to CASSPFPVEGAGELFF.

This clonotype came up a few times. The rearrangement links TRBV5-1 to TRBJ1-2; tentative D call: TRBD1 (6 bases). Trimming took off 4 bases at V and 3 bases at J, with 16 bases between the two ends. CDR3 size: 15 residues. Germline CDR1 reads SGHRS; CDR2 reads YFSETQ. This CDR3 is CASSPQGSGDYGYTF. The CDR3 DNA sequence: TGCGCCAGCAGCCCACAGGGTTCCGGAGACTATGGCTACACCTTC.

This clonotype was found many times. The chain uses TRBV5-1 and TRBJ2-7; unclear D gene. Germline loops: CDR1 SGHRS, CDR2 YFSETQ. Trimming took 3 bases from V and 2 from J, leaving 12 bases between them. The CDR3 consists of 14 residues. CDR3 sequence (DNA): TGCGCCAGCAGCTCGGAAGGGCCGCCCTACGAGCAGTACTTC. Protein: CASSSEGPPYEQYF. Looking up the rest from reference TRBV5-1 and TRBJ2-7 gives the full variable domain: KAGVTQTPRYLIKTRGQQVTLSCSPISGHRSVSWYQQTPGQGLQFLFEYFSETQRNKGNFPGRFSGRQFSNSRSEMNVSTLELGDSALYLCASSSEGPPYEQYFGPGTRLTVT.